The 21 T cell receptor beta chains below all came from one sample that was sequenced in a study of blood T cell repertoires in COVID-19. Here immunoSEQ multiplex PCR was the method, and the copy in TCRdb shows in-frame clones only, minus some. This table holds 310,000 or so clones, 75% to 90% found once. The sample consisted of peripheral blood. All receptors derive from a woman under 40 who had recovered from COVID-19.

This clone was detected only once. V is TRBV6-5 and J is TRBJ2-7; possibly TRBD2 for D (6 bases). Germline V gene data show CDR1 as MNHEY and CDR2 as SVGAGI. This CDR3 has 12 amino acids. Deletions cut 6 bases from V and 2 bases from J, with 8 bases between. The CDR3 is CASRGGAYEQYF. CDR3 DNA sequence: TGTGCCAGCAGGGGGGGAGCCTACGAGCAGTACTTC.

The J gene is TRBJ1-1, the V gene TRBV5-4; 7 bases agree with TRBD1. Germline trimming cut 4 bases from V and 0 bases from J; bases unmatched to any gene: 12. The CDR3 loop spans 17 amino acids. Per the germline V gene, CDR1 is SGHNT and CDR2 is YYREEE (reference sequence). CDR3 DNA: TGTGCCAGCAGCACATGGGACAGCCGCTCCATGAACACTGAAGCTTTCTTT. Translating gives CASSTWDSRSMNTEAFF.

The V and J genes are TRBV11-2 and TRBJ2-5; D possibly corresponds to TRBD1 (5 bases). V was cut by 1 base and J by 4 bases, with 13 bases left in between. From germline, CDR1 is SGHAT and CDR2 FQNNGV. The CDR3 runs to 15 residues. In DNA, the CDR3 is TGTGCCAGCAGCTTAGGGACAAAGGTTGGAGAGACCCAGTACTTC. This gives the protein CASSLGTKVGETQYF.

The chain links TRBV2 to TRBJ2-5; no definite D call. Trimming stripped 2 bases from V and 2 bases from J, with 9 bases between. In germline, CDR1 is SNHLY, CDR2 FYNNEI. The CDR3 spans 14 residues. The CDR3: CASSERSQQETQYF. Here the CDR3 DNA reads TGTGCCAGCAGTGAACGTAGCCAGCAAGAGACCCAGTACTTC.

The chain joins TRBV4-2 to TRBJ1-4; 10 bases line up with TRBD1. The CDR3 consists of 16 residues. Germline-derived CDR1 and CDR2 are LGHNA and YNFKEQ. J gave up 5 bases and V 0 bases, and 3 bases lay outside the gene matches. The CDR3 sequence: CASSQEEGQGNEKLFF. The CDR3 DNA reads TGTGCCAGCAGCCAAGAGGAGGGACAGGGGAATGAAAAACTGTTTTTT.

The rearrangement joins TRBV10-3 to TRBJ2-7; possible D gene TRBD1, 5 bases. The CDR3 extends over 14 amino acids. V dropped 2 bases and J dropped 5 bases, with 13 bases sitting between them. The germline gives CDR1 ENHRY, CDR2 SYGVKD. CDR3 sequence (DNA): TGTGCCATCAGTGAGCCGATCAGGGTCCACGAGCAGTACTTC. Its protein product is CAISEPIRVHEQYF.

The V call is TRBV4-2, the J call TRBJ2-5, with TRBD2 identical over 8 bases. The CDR3 length is 19 residues. The germline CDR1 and CDR2 sequences are LGHNA and YNFKEQ. Germline trimming cut 0 bases from V and 1 base from J; bases unmatched to any gene: 13. The CDR3 DNA is TGTGCCAGCAGCCAAGATCTTAGGTTCGAAGCGGGGGCCCAAGAGACCCAGTACTTC. It translates to CASSQDLRFEAGAQETQYF.

This clone was seen a few times. This sequence joins TRBV29-1 and TRBJ1-2; 7 nucleotides align to TRBD1. Germline values: CDR1 SQVTM, CDR2 ANQGSEA. This CDR3 is built from 11 residues. V gave up 4 bases and J gave up 6 bases; unmatched junction bases: 2. For the CDR3, the DNA is TGCAGCGTTGTGGGGACAGATGGCTACACCTTC. As protein: CSVVGTDGYTF.

The V call is TRBV18, the J call TRBJ2-5; the match to TRBD2 covers 10 bases. The germline V gene has CDR1 KGHSH and CDR2 LQKENI. The V gene end was trimmed by 1 base and the J gene end by 5 bases; junction bases not matched to a gene: 1. CDR3 length: 14 amino acids. The CDR3 protein is CASSPLAGGETQYF. CDR3 nucleotide sequence: TGTGCCAGCTCACCACTAGCGGGAGGTGAGACCCAGTACTTC.

This clone was seen once. CDR3 in amino acids: CASSYGQGTIEKLFF. The CDR3 nucleotides are TGTGCCAGCAGTTACGGGCAGGGTACTATCGAAAAACTGTTTTTT. The J gene is TRBJ1-4, the V gene TRBV6-5; TRBD1 is a possible D gene (5 bases). Germline-derived CDR1 and CDR2 are MNHEY and SVGAGI. The V end lost 2 bases, the J end lost 8 bases, and 15 bases lay between the germline ends. This CDR3 has 15 residues.

The gene calls are TRBV2 and TRBJ1-5; TRBD1 aligns across 7 bases. The CDR3 is 14 amino acids. Looked up from germline, CDR1 is SNHLY and CDR2 is FYNNEI. V gave up 4 bases and J gave up 6 bases; unmatched junction bases: 6. The CDR3 nucleotides are TGTGCCAGCAGTGTACAGGGGCCAGGTCAGCCCCAGCATTTT. Translating gives CASSVQGPGQPQHF.

The V gene is TRBV4-2, the J gene TRBJ1-5; a weak D match, TRBD1 (5 bases). The germline V gene encodes CDR1 LGHNA and CDR2 YNFKEQ. This CDR3 has 15 residues. Trimming left V 1 base short and J 5 bases short, with 12 bases between. The CDR3 DNA follows: TGTGCCAGCAGCCAAGCAGGGACTGCCGATCAGCCCCAGCATTTT. It specifies CASSQAGTADQPQHF.

This clone showed up just once. The chain couples TRBV21-1 to TRBJ2-2; the D call TRBD1 from the table was never checked on the DNA. TRBV21-1 is a pseudogene locus. The CDR3 is 17 amino acids. CDR3 DNA: TGTGCCAGCAGCATCCAAGACAGGGGTTCGAACACCGGGGAGCTGTTTTTT. As protein: CASSIQDRGSNTGELFF.

V and J are TRBV7-6 and TRBJ1-5; 8 bases align to TRBD1. The CDR3 totals 16 residues. Germline loops: CDR1 SGHVS, CDR2 FNYEAQ. V gave up 5 bases and J gave up 2 bases; unmatched junction bases: 8. CDR3 nucleotides: TGTGCCAGCAGCCGTTCAGGGGGCGCGGGCAATCAGCCCCAGCATTTT. Its translation: CASSRSGGAGNQPQHF.

The rearrangement uses TRBV4-2 and TRBJ2-3; D is perhaps TRBD2 (6 bases). The CDR3 runs 17 residues. Trimming pared 2 bases from V and 1 base from J, leaving 16 bases between. Germline assignment: CDR1 LGHNA and CDR2 YNFKEQ. CDR3: CASSQWGRRDGTDTQYF. CDR3 nucleotides: TGTGCCAGCAGCCAATGGGGTAGGCGGGATGGCACAGATACGCAGTATTTT.

The rearrangement joins TRBV19 to TRBJ2-7, with 9 nucleotides matching TRBD2. The germline CDR1 and CDR2 sequences are LNHDA and SQIVND (reference sequence). Trimming at V came to 7 bases and at J to 2 bases, leaving 6 bases not matched to a gene. The CDR3 is 14 amino acids. CDR3 residues: CASKLTSGAYEQYF. In DNA form, the CDR3 reads TGTGCCAGTAAGCTGACTAGCGGTGCCTACGAGCAGTACTTC.

The chain carries TRBV2 and TRBJ1-4, with D maybe TRBD1 (5 bases). The V end was cut by 0 bases, the J end by 0 bases, with 14 bases between. The CDR3 totals 18 residues. CDR1 and CDR2 (germline): SNHLY, FYNNEI. The CDR3 DNA reads TGTGCCAGCAGTGAAGCGGGGACTAATCTTGCAACTAATGAAAAACTGTTTTTT. Protein sequence: CASSEAGTNLATNEKLFF.

This chain uses TRBV2 with TRBJ1-5, with TRBD1 as a possible D gene (6 bases). V was cut by 4 bases and J by 1 base, with 17 bases left in between. This CDR3 is built from 17 residues. The V gene's germline CDR1 is SNHLY and CDR2 FYNNEI. The CDR3 here is CASSAYGAGASNQPQHF. CDR3 nucleotide sequence: TGTGCCAGCAGTGCTTACGGAGCGGGGGCAAGCAATCAGCCCCAGCATTTT.

This sequence joins TRBV12-5 and TRBJ2-2, with 11 bases fitting TRBD1. V was pared by 2 bases and J by 0 bases, with 14 bases of the junction left unmatched. The CDR3 totals 21 residues. Germline assignment: CDR1 LGHNT and CDR2 FRNRAP. The CDR3: CASGLLTPGTGGSSNTGELFF. The CDR3 bases are TGTGCTAGTGGTTTGCTGACCCCCGGGACAGGGGGGTCTTCGAACACCGGGGAGCTGTTTTTT.

The CDR3 nucleotides read TGTGCCAGCAGGACGACAGGGGACTCTTCACCCCTCCACTTT. Amino acids: CASRTTGDSSPLHF. The rearrangement uses TRBV27 and TRBJ1-6; 8 nucleotides align to TRBD1. The CDR3 length is 14 residues. Trimming removed 6 bases from V and 9 bases from J; junction bases left unmatched: 7. The V gene's germline CDR1 is MNHEY and CDR2 SMNVEV (reference sequence).

This chain joins TRBV11-2 and TRBJ2-5, with a possible D match to TRBD1 (8 bases). The germline V gene encodes CDR1 SGHAT and CDR2 FQNNGV. V lost 5 bases and J 4 bases, leaving 14 bases between the germline ends. The CDR3 consists of 14 residues. The CDR3, as DNA: TGTGCCAGCAGCACAAACAGGGGGGGAGAGACCCAGTACTTC. Amino acids: CASSTNRGGETQYF.